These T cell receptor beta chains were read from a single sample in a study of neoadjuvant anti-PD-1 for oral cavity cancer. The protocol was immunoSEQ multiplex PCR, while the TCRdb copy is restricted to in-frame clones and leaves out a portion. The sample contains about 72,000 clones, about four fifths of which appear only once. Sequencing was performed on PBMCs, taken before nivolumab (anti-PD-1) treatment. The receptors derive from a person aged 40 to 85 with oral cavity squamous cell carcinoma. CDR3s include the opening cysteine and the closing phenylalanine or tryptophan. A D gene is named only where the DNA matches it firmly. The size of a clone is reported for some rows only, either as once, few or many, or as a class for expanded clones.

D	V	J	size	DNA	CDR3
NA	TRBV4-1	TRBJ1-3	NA	TGCGCCAGCAGCCAAGATTTCCCAGGAAACACCATATATTTT	CASSQDFPGNTIYF
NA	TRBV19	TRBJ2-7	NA	TGTGCCAGTAGTACCCGACAGGGAGGGCACGAGCAGTACTTC	CASSTRQGGHEQYF
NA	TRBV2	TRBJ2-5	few	TGTGCCAGCAGTGCGGAGGGAGGGGGAGAGACCCAGTACTTC	CASSAEGGGETQYF
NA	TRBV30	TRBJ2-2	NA	TGTGCCTGGAGCGGTAAAACCGCCCCGTTTTCCGGGGAGCTGTTTTTT	CAWSGKTAPFSGELFF
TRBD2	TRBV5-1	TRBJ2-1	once	TGCGCCAGCAGCACGCAGACTAGCGCCAATGAGCAGTTCTTC	CASSTQTSANEQFF
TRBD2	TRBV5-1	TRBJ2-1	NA	TGCGCCAGCAGCTTACTAGCGGAGAGCTACAATGAGCAGTTCTTC	CASSLLAESYNEQFF
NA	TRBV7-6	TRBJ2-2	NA	TGTGCCAGCAGCCCCTCCGGGGAGCTGTTTTTT	CASSPSGELFF
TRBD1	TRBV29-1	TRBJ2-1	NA	TGCAGCGGCAGGGACAGGGTGAACAATGAGCAGTTCTTC	CSGRDRVNNEQFF
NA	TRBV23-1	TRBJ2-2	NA	TGCGCCAGCAGTCAATCCGCCAACGCGAACACCGGGGAGCTGTTTTTT	CASSQSANANTGELFF
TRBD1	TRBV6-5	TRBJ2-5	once	TGTGCCAGCAGTTGGGGGACAGGGGGCGGAGAGACCCAGTACTTC	CASSWGTGGGETQYF
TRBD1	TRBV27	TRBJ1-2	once	TGTGCCAGCAGTTCTGACAGGGGGCGCGGCTACACCTTC	CASSSDRGRGYTF
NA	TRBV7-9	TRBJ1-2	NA	TGTGCCAGCAGCTTATCAACGGCTAACTATGGCTACACCTTC	CASSLSTANYGYTF
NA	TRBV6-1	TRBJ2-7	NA	TGTGCCAGCAGTGTAACTCCTCGAGTTGGGGCCAACTCCTACGAGCAGTACTTC	CASSVTPRVGANSYEQYF
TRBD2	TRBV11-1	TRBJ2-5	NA	TGTGCCAGCAGCTATTATAGCGGGGGCTACCAAGAGACCCAGTACTTC	CASSYYSGGYQETQYF
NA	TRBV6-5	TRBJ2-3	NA	TGTGCCAGCAGAGGAGGGGGGGATACGCAGTATTTT	CASRGGGDTQYF
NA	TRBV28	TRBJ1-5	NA	TGTGCCAGCAGTCCCGGGTCGGACAATCAGCCCCAGCATTTT	CASSPGSDNQPQHF
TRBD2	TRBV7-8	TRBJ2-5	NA	TGTGCCAGCAGCTTTCGACTAGCGGGGCAAGAGACCCAGTACTTC	CASSFRLAGQETQYF
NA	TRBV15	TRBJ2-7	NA	TGTGCCACCAGCAGAGACGGGACACCCACCCTTTACGAGCAGTACTTC	CATSRDGTPTLYEQYF
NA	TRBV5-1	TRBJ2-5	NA	TGCGCCAGCAGCCTCCGACAGGACCAAGAGACCCAGTACTTC	CASSLRQDQETQYF
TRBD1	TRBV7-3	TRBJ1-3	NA	TGTGCCAGCAGCATGTCGACAGGGGTGAGTGGAAACACCATATATTTT	CASSMSTGVSGNTIYF
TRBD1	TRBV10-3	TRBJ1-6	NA	TGTGCCATCAGTGCTGGGACAGATAATTCACCCCTCCACTTT	CAISAGTDNSPLHF
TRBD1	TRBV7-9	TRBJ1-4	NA	TGTGCCAGCAGCTCCCGGGACAGGGACCCTTCTAGGCGGGAAAAACTGTTTTTT	CASSSRDRDPSRREKLFF
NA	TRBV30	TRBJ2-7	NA	TGTGCCTGGAGTTCGGGACCCGCGCAGTACTTC	CAWSSGPAQYF